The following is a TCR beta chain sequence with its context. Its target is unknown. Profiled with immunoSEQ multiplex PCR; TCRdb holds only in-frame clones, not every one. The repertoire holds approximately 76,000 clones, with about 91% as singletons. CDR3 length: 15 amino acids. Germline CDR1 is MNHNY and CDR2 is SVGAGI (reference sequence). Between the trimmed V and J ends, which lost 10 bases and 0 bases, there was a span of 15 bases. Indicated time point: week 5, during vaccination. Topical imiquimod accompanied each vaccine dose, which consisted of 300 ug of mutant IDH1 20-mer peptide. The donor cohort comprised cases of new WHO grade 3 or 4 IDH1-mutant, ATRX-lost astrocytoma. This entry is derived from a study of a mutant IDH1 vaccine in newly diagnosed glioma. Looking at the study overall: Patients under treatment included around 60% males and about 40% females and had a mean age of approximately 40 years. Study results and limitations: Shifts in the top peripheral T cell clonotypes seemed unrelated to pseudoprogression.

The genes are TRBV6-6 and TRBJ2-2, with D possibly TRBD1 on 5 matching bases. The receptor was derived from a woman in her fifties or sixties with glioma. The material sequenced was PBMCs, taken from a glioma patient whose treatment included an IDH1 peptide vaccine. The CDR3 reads CATTPTGPNTGELFF. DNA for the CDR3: TGTGCCACCACCCCAACAGGCCCGAACACCGGGGAGCTGTTTTTT.